This TCR beta chain was sequenced during a study of PD-L1 blockade in urothelial cancer. Study summary: T cells were recovered from blood samples at a median of roughly 130,000.

Time point noted: peripheral blood 6 weeks after treatment start. J lost 6 bases, V lost 3 bases, and 4 bases had no gene match. Germline lookup yields CDR1 MGHRA and CDR2 YSYEKL. The CDR3 length is 15 residues. TCRdb's copy holds only in-frame clones and misses some; the assay was immunoSEQ multiplex PCR. There are tens of thousands of clones in the sample; 85% to 90% occur only once, and 2% to 3% lies in the top ten. This rearrangement joins TRBV4-1 to TRBJ2-1, with 11 bases identical to TRBD1. This receptor was taken from a man aged 60-69 years with urothelial cancer. The specimen was PBMCs, collected around atezolizumab (anti-PD-L1) treatment. The CDR3 coding sequence is TGCGCCAGCAGCCAGGACAGGGGGCGGGTCAATGAGCAGTTCTTC. It translates to CASSQDRGRVNEQFF.